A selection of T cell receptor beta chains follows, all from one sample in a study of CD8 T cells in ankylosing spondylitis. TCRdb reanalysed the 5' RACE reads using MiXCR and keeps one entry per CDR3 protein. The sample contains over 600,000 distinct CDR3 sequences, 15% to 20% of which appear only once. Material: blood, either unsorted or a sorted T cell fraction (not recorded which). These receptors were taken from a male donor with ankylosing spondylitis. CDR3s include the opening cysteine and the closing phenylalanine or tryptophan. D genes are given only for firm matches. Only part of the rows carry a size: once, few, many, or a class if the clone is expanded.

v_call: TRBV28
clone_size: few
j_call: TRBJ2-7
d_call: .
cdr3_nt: TGTGCCAGCAGTTTGTCAATTTCGGGGCAATACGAGCAGTACTTC
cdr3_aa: CASSLSISGQYEQYF

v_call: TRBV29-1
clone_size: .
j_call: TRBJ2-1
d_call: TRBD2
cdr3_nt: TGCAGCACCACCGCACCGGGACTAGCGGGAAAGGGCAATGAGCAGTTCTTC
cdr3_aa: CSTTAPGLAGKGNEQFF

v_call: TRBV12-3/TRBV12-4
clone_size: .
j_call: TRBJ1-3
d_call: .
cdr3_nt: TGTGCCAGCAGGCCTTCAGGGGCCGGAAACACCATATATTTT
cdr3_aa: CASRPSGAGNTIYF

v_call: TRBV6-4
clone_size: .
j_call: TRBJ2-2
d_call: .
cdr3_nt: TGTGCCAGCAGTGACTCGGGGGGGCCCAACACCGGGGAGCTGTTTTTT
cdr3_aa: CASSDSGGPNTGELFF

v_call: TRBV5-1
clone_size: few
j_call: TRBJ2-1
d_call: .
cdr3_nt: TGCGCCAGCAGCCCCCAAGACGTAGCGGCCAATGAGCAGTTCTTC
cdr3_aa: CASSPQDVAANEQFF

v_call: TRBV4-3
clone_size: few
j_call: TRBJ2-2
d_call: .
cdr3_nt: TGCGCCAGCAGCCCCACAGTGATGAACACCGGGGAGCTGTTTTTT
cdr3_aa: CASSPTVMNTGELFF

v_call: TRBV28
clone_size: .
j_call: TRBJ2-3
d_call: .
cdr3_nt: TGTGCCAGCAGCTGGGTCCAGGGAAGCACAGATACGCAGTATTTT
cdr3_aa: CASSWVQGSTDTQYF

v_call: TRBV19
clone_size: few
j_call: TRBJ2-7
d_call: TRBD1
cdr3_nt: TGTGCCAGTAGGCGAACCCCGGGACAGGGGACCTACGAGCAGTACTTC
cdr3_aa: CASRRTPGQGTYEQYF

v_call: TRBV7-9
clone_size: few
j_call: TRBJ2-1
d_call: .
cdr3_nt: TGTGCCAGCAGCTTTCCGACGTACAGGCCGAGCGACAATGAGCAGTTCTTC
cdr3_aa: CASSFPTYRPSDNEQFF

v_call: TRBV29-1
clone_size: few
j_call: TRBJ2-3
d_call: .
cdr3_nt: TGCAGCGTTGAAGATCTGTACACCACAGATACGCAGTATTTT
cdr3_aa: CSVEDLYTTDTQYF

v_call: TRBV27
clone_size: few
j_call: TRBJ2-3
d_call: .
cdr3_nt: TGTGCCAGCAGGGCCGCTCGAAACACAGATACGCAGTATTTT
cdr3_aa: CASRAARNTDTQYF